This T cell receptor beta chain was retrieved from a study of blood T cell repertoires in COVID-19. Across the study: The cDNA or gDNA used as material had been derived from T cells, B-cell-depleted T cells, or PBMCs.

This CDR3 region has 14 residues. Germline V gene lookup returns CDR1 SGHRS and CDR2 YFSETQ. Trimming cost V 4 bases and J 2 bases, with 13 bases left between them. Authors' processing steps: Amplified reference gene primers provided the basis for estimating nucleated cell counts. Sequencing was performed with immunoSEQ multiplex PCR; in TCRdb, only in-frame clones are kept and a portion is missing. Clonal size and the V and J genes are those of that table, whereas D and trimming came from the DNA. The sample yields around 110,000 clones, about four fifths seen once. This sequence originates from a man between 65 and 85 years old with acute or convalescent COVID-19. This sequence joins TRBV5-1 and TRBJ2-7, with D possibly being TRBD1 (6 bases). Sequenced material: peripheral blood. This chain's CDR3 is CASSPGQSPYEQYF. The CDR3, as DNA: TGCGCCAGCAGCCCTGGACAGAGTCCCTACGAGCAGTACTTC. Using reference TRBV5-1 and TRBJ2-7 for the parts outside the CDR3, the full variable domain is KAGVTQTPRYLIKTRGQQVTLSCSPISGHRSVSWYQQTPGQGLQFLFEYFSETQRNKGNFPGRFSGRQFSNSRSEMNVSTLELGDSALYLCASSPGQSPYEQYFGPGTRLTVT.